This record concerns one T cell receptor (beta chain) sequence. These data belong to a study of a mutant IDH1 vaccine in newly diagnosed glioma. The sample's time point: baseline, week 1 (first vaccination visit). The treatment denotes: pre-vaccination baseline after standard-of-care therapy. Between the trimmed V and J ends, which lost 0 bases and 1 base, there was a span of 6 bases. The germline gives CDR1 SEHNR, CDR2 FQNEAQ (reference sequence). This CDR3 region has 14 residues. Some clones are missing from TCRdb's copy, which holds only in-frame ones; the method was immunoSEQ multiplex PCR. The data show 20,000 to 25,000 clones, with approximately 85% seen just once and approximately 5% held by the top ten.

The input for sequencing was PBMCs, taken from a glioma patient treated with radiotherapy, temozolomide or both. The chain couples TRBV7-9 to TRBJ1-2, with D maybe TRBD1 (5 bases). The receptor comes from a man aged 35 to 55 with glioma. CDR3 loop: CASSLAGVNYGYTF. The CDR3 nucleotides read TGTGCCAGCAGCTTAGCGGGGGTTAACTATGGCTACACCTTC.